A single sample gave rise to the 26 T cell receptor beta chains below, sequenced in a study of CD8 T cells in ankylosing spondylitis. TCRdb fed the 5' RACE reads into MiXCR, producing one record per CDR3 protein. The profile covers some 270,000 distinct CDR3 sequences, with roughly 32% appearing a single time and about 4% taken by the ten largest. Sequenced sample: blood, either unsorted or a sorted T cell fraction (not recorded which). These receptors originate from a male donor with ankylosing spondylitis or in good health (not recorded which).

A few counts support this clonotype. The V and J genes are TRBV7-2 and TRBJ1-1, with a weak D call TRBD1 (5 bases). Germline V gene sequence: CDR1 SGHTA, CDR2 FQGNSA. Deletions cut 5 bases from V and 1 base from J, with 8 bases between. This CDR3 is 13 amino acids long. The CDR3 bases are TGTGCCAGCAGCCAAACAGGGAACACTGAAGCTTTCTTT. This codes for CASSQTGNTEAFF.

This clonotype occurred a few times. The chain joins TRBV20-1 to TRBJ2-5, with a possible D match to TRBD1 (6 bases). Trimming took 2 bases from V and 5 from J, leaving 18 bases between them. Germline V gene sequence: CDR1 DFQATT, CDR2 SNEGSKA (reference sequence). CDR3 size: 15 residues. DNA of the CDR3: TGCAGTGCTAGAAACAGGGTGGACATCAGTGAGACCCAGTACTTC. Translation: CSARNRVDISETQYF.

This clonotype showed up just a few times. The gene calls are TRBV6-2 or TRBV6-3 and TRBJ1-2; no firm D call. V gave up 6 bases and J gave up 4 bases, with 18 bases separating them. Germline CDR1 is MNHEY and CDR2 is SVGEGT. The CDR3 is 15 amino acids. The CDR3 here is CASSPRIGRTYGYTF. The CDR3 DNA is TGTGCCAGCAGCCCGCGGATCGGGAGGACCTATGGCTACACCTTC.

This chain links TRBV20-1 with TRBJ2-3; TRBD2 aligns across 12 bases. V lost 1 base to trimming and J lost 0 bases; unmatched junction nucleotides: 5. From germline, CDR1 is DFQATT and CDR2 SNEGSKA (reference sequence). CDR3 length: 17 residues. CDR3 protein: CSARGLAGAPSTDTQYF. The CDR3 nucleotides are TGCAGTGCTAGAGGACTAGCGGGGGCCCCTAGCACAGATACGCAGTATTTT.

The chain has TRBV20-1 and TRBJ2-7, with a possible D match to TRBD1 (6 bases). Germline V gene sequence: CDR1 DFQATT, CDR2 SNEGSKA (reference sequence). This CDR3 region has 14 residues. Trimming shortened V by 4 bases and J by 2 bases, and 15 bases separated the two germline ends. The CDR3 region is CSATTYRVPYEQYF. In nucleotides, the CDR3 is TGCAGTGCTACTACCTACAGGGTCCCCTACGAGCAGTACTTC.

This clonotype occurred a few times. The rearrangement links TRBV7-2 to TRBJ2-1; D perhaps matches TRBD2 (5 bases). The CDR3 length is 15 residues. Deletions cut 4 bases from V and 8 bases from J, with 18 bases between. Per germline, CDR1 SGHTA and CDR2 FQGNSA. The CDR3 DNA reads as TGTGCCAGCAGCTCGGACCGAAGGGCGGGCGATGAGCAGTTCTTC. Protein sequence: CASSSDRRAGDEQFF.

The chain joins TRBV12-3 or TRBV12-4 to TRBJ1-5, with D unresolved. The CDR3 consists of 13 residues. Trimming removed 1 base from V and 7 bases from J, with 8 bases in between. CDR3 loop: CASSLESWQPQHF. CDR3 nucleotide sequence: TGTGCCAGCAGTTTAGAAAGTTGGCAGCCCCAGCATTTT.

The rearrangement joins TRBV6-5 to TRBJ1-2, with 7 bases matching TRBD1. The V gene's germline CDR1 is MNHEY and CDR2 SVGAGI. This CDR3 is built from 11 residues. With V trimmed by 6 bases and J by 7 bases, 2 bases remained unmatched. In DNA, the CDR3 is TGTGCCAGCAGGACAGGGTCTGGCTACACCTTC. Amino acid sequence: CASRTGSGYTF.

CDR3 sequence reads: CATSDTGTGGTDTQYF. As DNA, the CDR3 is TGTGCCACCAGTGATACCGGGACAGGGGGCACAGATACGCAGTATTTT. The gene calls are TRBV24-1 and TRBJ2-3, with TRBD1 matching 10 bases. Germline V CDR1 and CDR2: KGHDR, SFDVKD. Trimming removed 3 bases from V and 1 base from J; junction bases left unmatched: 3. The CDR3 is made up of 16 amino acids.

This chain uses TRBV12-3 or TRBV12-4 with TRBJ2-2, with TRBD1 matching over 9 bases. The CDR3 contains 15 residues. V lost 6 bases, J lost 1 base, and 3 bases stayed unmatched. The CDR3 DNA sequence: TGTGCCAGCAGCCCGACAGGGGGGAACACCGGGGAGCTGTTTTTT. Translation gives CASSPTGGNTGELFF.

This clonotype was seen more than once but under ten times. This chain uses TRBV20-1 with TRBJ2-3; 11 positions match TRBD2. The CDR3 is 15 amino acids. The trim removed 5 bases at V and 0 bases at J, leaving 4 bases unmatched. In germline, CDR1 is DFQATT, CDR2 SNEGSKA (reference sequence). CDR3 sequence reads: CSAFSSGGSTDTQYF. CDR3 DNA: TGCAGTGCTTTCTCTAGCGGGGGGAGCACAGATACGCAGTATTTT.

At least ten counts were recorded for this clonotype. The chain has TRBV20-1 and TRBJ2-3; 7 bases are shared with TRBD1. The V segment lost 0 bases and the J segment 0 bases; nucleotides outside the gene matches: 3. Germline V gene lookup returns CDR1 DFQATT and CDR2 SNEGSKA (reference sequence). The CDR3 length is 15 residues. The CDR3 DNA is TGCAGTGCTAGAGACCTGGACAGGAGCACAGATACGCAGTATTTT. Protein sequence: CSARDLDRSTDTQYF.

This clonotype was seen only a few times. J is TRBJ2-7 and V is TRBV15; D is possibly TRBD1 (6 bases). Trimming took off 3 bases at V and 2 bases at J, with 14 bases between the two ends. The CDR3 totals 15 residues. CDR1 and CDR2 (germline): LNHNV, YYDKDF (reference sequence). The CDR3 DNA reads as TGTGCCACCAGCAGGGAACCGGGACACCCCTACGAGCAGTACTTC. Translation gives CATSREPGHPYEQYF. Full variable domain (remainder filled in from reference TRBV15 and TRBJ2-7): DAMVIQNPRYQVTQFGKPVTLSCSQTLNHNVMYWYQQKSSQAPKLLFHYYDKDFNNEADTPDNFQSRRPNTSFCFLDIRSPGLGDTAMYLCATSREPGHPYEQYFGPGTRLTVT.

This clonotype turned up a few times. The chain joins TRBV7-8 to TRBJ2-7; D gene uncertain. Germline CDR1 reads SGHVS; CDR2 reads FQNEAQ. Trimming left V 1 base short and J 9 bases short, with 16 bases between. The CDR3 sequence is 14 residues long. DNA for the CDR3: TGTGCCAGCAGCTTAGGCGTCGAAACCTTCGGGCAGTACTTC. Translating it yields CASSLGVETFGQYF.

This clonotype was seen a few times. The chain links TRBV5-1 to TRBJ2-5; 9 positions match TRBD2. CDR3 length: 15 residues. The V and J ends lost 0 bases and 4 bases, in that order; junction bases with no gene match: 4. CDR1 is SGHRS and CDR2 is YFSETQ in the germline V gene. CDR3 DNA: TGCGCCAGCAGCTTGGGGACTAGCGCGATAGAGACCCAGTACTTC. Translated: CASSLGTSAIETQYF. The whole variable domain, remainder taken from reference TRBV5-1 and TRBJ2-5, is KAGVTQTPRYLIKTRGQQVTLSCSPISGHRSVSWYQQTPGQGLQFLFEYFSETQRNKGNFPGRFSGRQFSNSRSEMNVSTLELGDSALYLCASSLGTSAIETQYFGPGTRLLVL.

This clonotype has more than one count but fewer than ten. The chain links TRBV6-5 to TRBJ1-4; tentative D call: TRBD1 (5 bases). The CDR3 covers 15 residues. Trimming shortened V by 0 bases and J by 11 bases, and 16 bases separated the two germline ends. CDR1 is MNHEY, CDR2 SVGAGI, per germline. The CDR3 DNA reads as TGTGCCAGCAGTTACTCGAGCGTAGGGGCCAGGAAACTGTTTTTT. Encoded protein: CASSYSSVGARKLFF.

This clonotype was detected ten times or more. The chain employs TRBV10-3 and TRBJ2-7; no clear D gene. CDR1 is ENHRY, CDR2 SYGVKD, per germline. Between the trimmed V and J ends, which lost 9 bases and 6 bases, there was a span of 15 bases. The CDR3 loop spans 12 amino acids. CDR3 nucleotide sequence: TGTGCCATGGCCCGCGGTGGTGGCGAGCAGTACTTC. It codes for CAMARGGGEQYF.

This clonotype appeared a few times. The rearrangement uses TRBV25-1 and TRBJ2-7, with D uncertain. The CDR3 consists of 15 residues. Per germline, CDR1 MGHDK and CDR2 SYGVNS. Trimming stripped 7 bases from V and 0 bases from J, with 16 bases between. The CDR3 region is CASTKRDDGSYEQYF. Here the CDR3 DNA reads TGTGCCAGCACTAAAAGAGACGACGGCTCCTACGAGCAGTACTTC.

The V gene is TRBV11-1, the J gene TRBJ2-7, with D maybe TRBD1 (5 bases). CDR3 length: 18 residues. The V and J ends lost 0 bases and 1 base respectively, with 19 bases between them. Germline CDR1 and CDR2: SGHAT and FQDESV (reference sequence). CDR3 coding DNA: TGTGCCAGCAGCTTAGCGCTCGAGACAGCTTTTAATTCCTACGAGCAGTACTTC. Translating gives CASSLALETAFNSYEQYF.

This clonotype was picked up a small number of times. J is TRBJ2-7 and V is TRBV6-5; D perhaps matches TRBD2 (6 bases). From germline, CDR1 is MNHEY and CDR2 SVGAGI. This CDR3 spans 14 amino acids. V was cut by 0 bases and J by 4 bases, with 10 bases left in between. CDR3 amino acids: CASSYSLGGYEQYF. The CDR3 region has the DNA TGTGCCAGCAGTTACTCTCTCGGGGGTTACGAGCAGTACTTC.

The rearrangement joins TRBV3-1 to TRBJ1-6, with 9 bases identical to TRBD1. Germline V lookup: CDR1 LGHDT, CDR2 YNNKEL (reference sequence). The trim removed 5 bases at V and 5 bases at J, leaving 1 base unmatched. This CDR3 is built from 14 residues. CDR3 DNA sequence: TGTGCCAGCAGCGACAGGGGGGATAATTCACCCCTCCACTTT. The encoded protein is CASSDRGDNSPLHF.

The chain couples TRBV6-1 to TRBJ2-5, with D perhaps TRBD1 (6 bases). The CDR3 contains 16 residues. V dropped 5 bases and J dropped 5 bases, with 21 bases sitting between them. Per germline, CDR1 MNHNS and CDR2 SASEGT. CDR3 sequence reads: CASSPSLYRVQETQYF. As DNA, the CDR3 is TGTGCCAGCAGTCCAAGTCTATACAGGGTCCAGGAGACCCAGTACTTC.

The V call is TRBV9, the J call TRBJ2-4; D possibly matches TRBD1 or TRBD2 (7 bases each). Trimming pared 4 bases from V and 12 bases from J, leaving 26 bases between. The germline V gene encodes CDR1 SGDLS and CDR2 YYNGEE. This CDR3 spans 16 amino acids. The CDR3 loop reads CASSSSTGTGGDSQYF. In DNA form, the CDR3 reads TGTGCCAGCAGCTCCTCGACAGGGACGGGGGGCGACAGTCAGTACTTC.

V gene TRBV12-3 or TRBV12-4 combines with J gene TRBJ2-3; a weak D match, TRBD2 (7 bases). The CDR3 is 16 residues long. Trimming took 0 bases from V and 5 from J, leaving 15 bases between them. The CDR3 region has the DNA TGTGCCAGCAGTTTAGCTAGGGGGGGGCTGGTAGATACGCAGTATTTT. Translated, it gives CASSLARGGLVDTQYF.

This chain joins TRBV29-1 and TRBJ2-1; D is unclear. V dropped 4 bases and J dropped 8 bases, with 9 bases sitting between them. In germline, CDR1 is SQVTM, CDR2 ANQGSEA. The CDR3 covers 11 residues. CDR3 nucleotide sequence: TGCAGCGTTGGCTTATTCCATGAGCAGTTCTTC. Translating it yields CSVGLFHEQFF.

This clonotype was detected only a few times. The V and J genes are TRBV20-1 and TRBJ2-5; D is uncertain. V lost 5 bases to trimming and J lost 0 bases, with 4 bases between them. CDR3 length equals 11 residues. Germline-derived CDR1 and CDR2 are DFQATT and SNEGSKA (reference sequence). The CDR3 coding sequence is TGCAGTGCTTCGGACCAAGAGACCCAGTACTTC. Translation: CSASDQETQYF.